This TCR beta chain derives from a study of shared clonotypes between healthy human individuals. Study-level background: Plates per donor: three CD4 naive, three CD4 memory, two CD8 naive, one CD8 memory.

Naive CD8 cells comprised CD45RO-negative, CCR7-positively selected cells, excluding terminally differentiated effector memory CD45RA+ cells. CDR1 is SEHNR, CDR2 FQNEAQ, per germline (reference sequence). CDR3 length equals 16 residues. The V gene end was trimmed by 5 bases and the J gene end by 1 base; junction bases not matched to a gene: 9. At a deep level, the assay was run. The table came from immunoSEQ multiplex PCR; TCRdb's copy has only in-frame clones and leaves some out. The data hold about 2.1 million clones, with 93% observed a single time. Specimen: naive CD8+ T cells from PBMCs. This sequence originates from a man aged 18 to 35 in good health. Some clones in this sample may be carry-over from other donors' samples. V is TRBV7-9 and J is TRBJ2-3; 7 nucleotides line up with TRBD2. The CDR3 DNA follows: TGTGCCAGCAGCCCGGGACTAAGCGGACGCACAGATACGCAGTATTTT. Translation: CASSPGLSGRTDTQYF.